Below are 6 T cell receptor beta chains sequenced from a single sample in a study of cytomegalovirus exposure and HLA in healthy donors. The PCR made use of 60 Vbeta and 13 Jbeta primers. Libraries were prepared by immunoSEQ multiplex PCR; TCRdb keeps only in-frame clonotypes and omits some of them. Of 160,000 or so clones listed, roughly 87% are singletons. The sequencing sample was made of PBMCs. The receptors derive from a woman aged 25 to 39 in good health and CMV-seronegative.

The chain links TRBV7-2 to TRBJ2-6; 10 bases map to TRBD1. Germline V gene lookup returns CDR1 SGHTA and CDR2 FQGNSA. CDR3 length: 18 amino acids. V gave up 2 bases and J gave up 1 base; unmatched junction bases: 5. Here the CDR3 DNA reads TGTGCCAGCAGCTTAAGACCGGGACAGGGGTCTGGGGCCAACGTCCTGACTTTC. Translation: CASSLRPGQGSGANVLTF.

This sequence joins TRBV10-3 and TRBJ1-4; TRBD1 might be the D (5 bases). V was cut by 1 base and J by 10 bases, with 19 bases left in between. This CDR3 spans 16 amino acids. Germline CDR1 and CDR2: ENHRY and SYGVKD. CDR3 sequence reads: CAISEWQGGSKGKLFF. CDR3 bases: TGTGCCATCAGTGAGTGGCAGGGTGGAAGTAAAGGAAAACTGTTTTTT.

This chain links TRBV5-4 with TRBJ1-6, with 8 nucleotides matching TRBD1. Trimming took 0 bases from V and 10 from J; bases not matched to a gene: 6. The CDR3 runs 15 residues. The V gene's germline CDR1 is SGHNT and CDR2 YYREEE (reference sequence). CDR3 residues: CASSLVAGGNSPLHF. In DNA, the CDR3 is TGTGCCAGCAGCTTGGTTGCAGGGGGCAACTCACCCCTCCACTTT.

The chain links TRBV18 to TRBJ2-1, with a weak D call TRBD1 (6 bases). Germline V gene data show CDR1 as KGHSH and CDR2 as LQKENI. CDR3 size: 15 residues. Deletions cut 2 bases from V and 6 bases from J, with 14 bases between. CDR3 DNA sequence: TGTGCCAGCTCACCATGGGACACCGCAACCAATGAGCAGTTCTTC. It translates to CASSPWDTATNEQFF.

The chain links TRBV5-1 to TRBJ2-7; possible D gene TRBD1, 5 bases. This CDR3 is 14 amino acids long. Germline CDR1 reads SGHRS; CDR2 reads YFSETQ. The V and J ends lost 1 base and 1 base respectively, with 9 bases between them. This CDR3 is CASSLTQGSYEQYF. For the CDR3, the DNA is TGCGCCAGCAGCTTGACCCAGGGATCCTACGAGCAGTACTTC.

The V and J genes are TRBV19 and TRBJ2-7; possibly TRBD1 for D (6 bases). Germline values: CDR1 LNHDA, CDR2 SQIVND (reference sequence). V lost 1 base, J lost 6 bases, and 10 bases lay in between. This CDR3 spans 13 amino acids. The CDR3 reads CASSIGQVGEQYF. For the CDR3, the DNA is TGTGCCAGTAGTATAGGACAGGTTGGCGAGCAGTACTTC.